This T cell receptor beta chain was profiled in a study of Graves' ophthalmopathy and Graves' hyperthyroidism. Study as a whole: At the time of initial diagnosis and before any treatment, peripheral blood was collected.

Diagnosis relied on clinical symptoms, serum thyroxine, TRAb, thyroid ultrasound and orbital computed tomography. PBMCs were isolated by Ficoll-Paque density gradient centrifugation, using roughly 10 ml of fresh peripheral blood as the starting material. Amplification of the TCR beta CDR3 regions used RNA transcripts (as template). HTBI primers served in a first-round RT-PCR, which a second-round multiplex PCR followed. From the multiplex PCR reads, TCRdb called clonotypes with MiXCR, one entry per CDR3 protein. The sample records over 150,000 distinct CDR3 sequences, roughly 37% being singletons. This clonotype was recorded at least ten times. With 0 bases removed from V and 4 bases from J, the gap between germline ends came to 15 bases. Germline V gene data show CDR1 as DFQATT and CDR2 as SNEGSKA (reference sequence). CDR3 length: 15 amino acids.

The genes are TRBV20-1 and TRBJ1-2; D ambiguous. The clonotype was recovered from a woman in her thirties or forties with Graves' ophthalmopathy. Specimen: peripheral blood. CDR3 nucleotides: TGCAGTGCTAGAGATTTATTAAGCGTGGCCTATGGCTACACCTTC. Translating gives CSARDLLSVAYGYTF.